This T cell receptor (beta chain) was identified during a study of human T cells and chemical hapten exposure. The time point: patch test 3, about 24 weeks after DPC sensitization. Treatment indicated: therapeutic diphenylcyclopropenone sensitization with weekly scalp DPC. Findings and limits, study-wide: Following DPC sensitization, TCRs present above 1 in 1000 frequency showed no change.

This clonotype was found a few times. Its antigen is not identified. The CDR3 has 16 residues. Per germline, CDR1 ENHRY and CDR2 SYGVKD. Losses at the gene ends were 4 bases for V and 0 bases for J; bases not matched to a gene: 6. TCRdb passed the RACE reads through MiXCR, listing each CDR3 protein once. There are approximately 86,000 distinct CDR3 sequences in the sample; about 11% occur only once, and 1% to 1.2% lies in the top ten. The source of this sequence is a young woman with alopecia areata. Some clones in this sample may be carry-over from other donors' samples. The J gene is TRBJ1-1, the V gene TRBV10-3; 9 bases align to TRBD1. Sequences were derived from whole blood, sampled in connection with sensitization to the hapten diphenylcyclopropenone (DPC). The CDR3 here is CAISGAGTGMNTEAFF. In DNA, the CDR3 is TGTGCCATCAGTGGGGCTGGGACAGGGATGAACACTGAAGCTTTCTTT.